Described below is a single T cell receptor (beta chain) sequence and its context. Its target is unknown. This sample was taken from a study of cytomegalovirus exposure and HLA in healthy donors. Whole-study findings and limits: An observed cluster of highly shared sequence variants was recorded as a likely sequencing artifact. Association of approximately 16,000 TCR beta sequences with HLA alleles was found at 0.05 false discovery rate in a later analysis. It was taken for granted in presence/absence analyses that sequencing depth across donors was roughly uniform.

The PCR used 60 Vbeta and 13 Jbeta primers. Clones were sequenced by immunoSEQ multiplex PCR, and TCRdb holds only the in-frame ones, with some missing. The sample records more than 90,000 clones, around 73% being singletons. Germline V gene data show CDR1 as SGHRS and CDR2 as YFSETQ. The CDR3 runs to 16 residues. Trimming removed 0 bases from V and 6 bases from J; junction bases left unmatched: 6. This sequence originates from a middle-aged woman in good health and CMV-seronegative. Sequenced material: PBMCs. The V gene is TRBV5-1, the J gene TRBJ2-1, with 10 bases that match TRBD2. The chain's CDR3 is CASSLVSGREFNEQFF. CDR3 coding DNA: TGCGCCAGCAGCTTGGTGAGCGGGAGGGAGTTCAATGAGCAGTTCTTC.